One T cell receptor beta chain is described in this entry. The antigen remains unidentified. In TCRdb, the 5' RACE reads were re-called with MiXCR into one record per CDR3 protein. Of roughly 280,000 distinct CDR3 sequences in the sample, about a sixth were seen once. CDR3 length: 10 residues. This sample was included in a study of T-cell memory formation after mild COVID-19. Study background: Each donor largely had its own TCR clusters.

Study observations and caveats: Second-wave clones peaking on day 37 lacked confirmed SARS-CoV-2 specificity. Later expanders leaned toward CD4+, whereas clones contracting from day 15 to 85 were balanced CD4/CD8.

This clonotype originated in a man younger than 30 who had mild COVID-19 (a few samples of this study predate the infection). Cell type and time point are not known. V usage is TRBV21-1 and J usage is TRBJ1-2. TRBV21-1 is marked as a pseudogene. Specimen: PBMCs or a T cell subset sorted from them (not recorded which). The chain's CDR3 is CASIDGGYTF. For the CDR3, the DNA is TGTGCCAGCATTGACGGGGGCTACACCTTC.